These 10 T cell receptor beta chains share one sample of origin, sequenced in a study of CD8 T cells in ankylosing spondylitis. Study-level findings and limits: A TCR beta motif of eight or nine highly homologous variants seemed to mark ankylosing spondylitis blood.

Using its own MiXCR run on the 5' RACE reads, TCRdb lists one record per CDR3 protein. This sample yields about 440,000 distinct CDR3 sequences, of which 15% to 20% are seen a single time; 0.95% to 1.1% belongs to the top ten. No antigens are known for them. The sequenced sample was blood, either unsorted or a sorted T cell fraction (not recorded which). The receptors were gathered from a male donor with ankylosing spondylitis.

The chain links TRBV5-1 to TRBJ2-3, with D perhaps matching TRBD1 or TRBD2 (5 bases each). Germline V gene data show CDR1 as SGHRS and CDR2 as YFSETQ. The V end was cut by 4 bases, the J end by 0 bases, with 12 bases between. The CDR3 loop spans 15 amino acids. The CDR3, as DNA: TGCGCCAGCAGCCGAGGGGTCTCAAGCACAGATACGCAGTATTTT. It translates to CASSRGVSSTDTQYF.

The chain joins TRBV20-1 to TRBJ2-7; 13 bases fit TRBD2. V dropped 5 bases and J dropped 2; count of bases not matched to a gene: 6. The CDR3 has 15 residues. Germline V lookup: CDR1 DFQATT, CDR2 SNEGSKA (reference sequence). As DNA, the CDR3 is TGCAGTGCTCGAAGACTAGCGGGAGGTCCCTACGAGCAGTACTTC. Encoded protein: CSARRLAGGPYEQYF.

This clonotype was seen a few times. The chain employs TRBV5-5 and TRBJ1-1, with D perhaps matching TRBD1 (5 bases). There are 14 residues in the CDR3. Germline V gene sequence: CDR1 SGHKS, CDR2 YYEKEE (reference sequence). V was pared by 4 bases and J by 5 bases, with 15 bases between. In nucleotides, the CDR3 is TGTGCCAGCAGCGGGGGACCGGGGGGAACTGAAGCTTTCTTT. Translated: CASSGGPGGTEAFF. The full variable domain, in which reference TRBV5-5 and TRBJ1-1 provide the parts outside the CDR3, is DAGVTQSPTHLIKTRGQQVTLRCSPISGHKSVSWYQQVLGQGPQFIFQYYEKEERGRGNFPDRFSARQFPNYSSELNVNALLLGDSALYLCASSGGPGGTEAFFGQGTRLTVV.

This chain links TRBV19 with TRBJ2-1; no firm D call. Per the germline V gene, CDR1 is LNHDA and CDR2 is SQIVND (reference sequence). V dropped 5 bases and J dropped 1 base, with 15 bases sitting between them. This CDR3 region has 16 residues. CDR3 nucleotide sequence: TGTGCCAGTAGTTCCGATACTGAGGCGTCCTACAATGAGCAGTTCTTC. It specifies CASSSDTEASYNEQFF.

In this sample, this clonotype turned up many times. The CDR3 region has the DNA TGTGCCAGCAGTTTAGGGGAGGGCGTCAATCAGCCCCAGCATTTT. Its protein product is CASSLGEGVNQPQHF. The chain employs TRBV12-3 or TRBV12-4 and TRBJ1-5; D ambiguous. The CDR3 runs to 15 residues. The ends were cut back, 1 base at V and 3 bases at J, with 10 bases in the middle.

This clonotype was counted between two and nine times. The CDR3 sequence: CASSQGLGQQETQYF. DNA of the CDR3: TGTGCCAGCAGCCAAGGTCTGGGGCAGCAAGAGACCCAGTACTTC. This chain links TRBV3-1 with TRBJ2-5; a weak D match, TRBD1 (5 bases). Between the trimmed V and J ends, which lost 1 base and 2 bases, there was a span of 11 bases. Germline loops: CDR1 LGHDT, CDR2 YNNKEL (reference sequence). The CDR3 length is 15 residues.

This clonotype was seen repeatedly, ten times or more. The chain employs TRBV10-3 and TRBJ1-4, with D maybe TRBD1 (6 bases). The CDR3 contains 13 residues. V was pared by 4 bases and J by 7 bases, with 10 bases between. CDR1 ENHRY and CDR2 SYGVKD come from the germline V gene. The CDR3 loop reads CAISVRGGEKLFF. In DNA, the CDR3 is TGTGCCATCAGTGTTCGAGGGGGTGAAAAACTGTTTTTT.

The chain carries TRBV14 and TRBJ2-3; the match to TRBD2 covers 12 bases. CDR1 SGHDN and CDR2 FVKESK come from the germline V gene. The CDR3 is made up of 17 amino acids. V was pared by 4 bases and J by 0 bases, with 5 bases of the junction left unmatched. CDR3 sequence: CASSRRLAGVSTDTQYF. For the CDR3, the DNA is TGTGCCAGCAGCCGGCGACTAGCGGGGGTTAGCACAGATACGCAGTATTTT.

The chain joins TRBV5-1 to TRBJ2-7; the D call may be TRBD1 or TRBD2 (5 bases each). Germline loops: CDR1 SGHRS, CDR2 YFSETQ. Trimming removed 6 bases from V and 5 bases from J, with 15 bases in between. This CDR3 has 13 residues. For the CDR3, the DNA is TGCGCCAGCACCGGGGCGAGGAGCCACGAGCAGTACTTC. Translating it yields CASTGARSHEQYF.

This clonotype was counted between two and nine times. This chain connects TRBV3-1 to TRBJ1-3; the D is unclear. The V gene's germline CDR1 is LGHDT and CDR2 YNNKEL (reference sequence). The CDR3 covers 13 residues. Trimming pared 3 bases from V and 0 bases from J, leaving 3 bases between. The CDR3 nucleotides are TGTGCCAGCAGCCACGACTCTGGAAACACCATATATTTT. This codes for CASSHDSGNTIYF.